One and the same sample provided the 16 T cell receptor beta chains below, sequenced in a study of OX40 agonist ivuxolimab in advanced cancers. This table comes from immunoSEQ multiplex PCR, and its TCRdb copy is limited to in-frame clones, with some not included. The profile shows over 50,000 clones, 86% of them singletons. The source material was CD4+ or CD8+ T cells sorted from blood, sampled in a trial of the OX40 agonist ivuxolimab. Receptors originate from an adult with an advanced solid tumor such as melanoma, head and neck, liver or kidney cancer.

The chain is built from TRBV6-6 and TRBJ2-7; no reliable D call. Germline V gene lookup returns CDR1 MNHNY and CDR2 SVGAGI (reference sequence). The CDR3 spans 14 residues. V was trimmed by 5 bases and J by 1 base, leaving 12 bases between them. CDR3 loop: CASSQTTVSYEQYF. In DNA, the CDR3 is TGTGCCAGCAGTCAGACCACAGTTTCCTACGAGCAGTACTTC.

The CDR3 loop reads CASSIFGQGWYGYTF. The CDR3, as DNA: TGTGCCAGTAGTATTTTCGGCCAGGGATGGTATGGCTACACCTTC. V usage is TRBV19 and J usage is TRBJ1-2, with D tentatively TRBD1 (5 bases). The germline V gene has CDR1 LNHDA and CDR2 SQIVND (reference sequence). The length of the CDR3 is 15 residues. The V gene lost 3 bases and the J gene lost 5 bases, with 16 bases spanning the gap.

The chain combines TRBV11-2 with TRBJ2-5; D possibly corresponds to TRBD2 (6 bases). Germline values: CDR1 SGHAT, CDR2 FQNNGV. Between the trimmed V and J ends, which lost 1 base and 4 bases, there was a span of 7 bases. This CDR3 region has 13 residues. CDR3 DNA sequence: TGTGCCAGCAGCTTAGGGCGGGGAGAGACCCAGTACTTC. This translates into CASSLGRGETQYF. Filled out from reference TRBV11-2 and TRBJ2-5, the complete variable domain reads EAGVAQSPRYKIIEKRQSVAFWCNPISGHATLYWYQQILGQGPKLLIQFQNNGVVDDSQLPKDRFSAERLKGVDSTLKIQPAKLEDSAVYLCASSLGRGETQYFGPGTRLLVL.

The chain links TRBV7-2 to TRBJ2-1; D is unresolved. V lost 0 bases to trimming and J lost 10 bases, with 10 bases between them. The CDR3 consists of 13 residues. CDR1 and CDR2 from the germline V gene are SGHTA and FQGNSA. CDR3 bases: TGTGCCAGCAGCTTAGCGAGCACCGACGAGCAGTTCTTC. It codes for CASSLASTDEQFF.

The CDR3 DNA sequence: TGTGCCAGCAGTCCGTTATACCTGGGGTCACCCCTCCACTTT. This codes for CASSPLYLGSPLHF. The chain couples TRBV28 to TRBJ1-6; D unclear. CDR1 is MDHEN and CDR2 is SYDVKM in the germline V gene. This CDR3 contains 14 residues. Trimming took 5 bases from V and 10 from J, leaving 15 bases between them. The whole variable domain, filled in from reference TRBV28 and TRBJ1-6, reads DVKVTQSSRYLVKRTGEKVFLECVQDMDHENMFWYRQDPGLGLRLIYFSYDVKMKEKGDIPEGYSVSREKKERFSLILESASTNQTSMYLCASSPLYLGSPLHFGNGTRLTVT.

CDR3: CASSETGISPLHF. CDR3 in DNA: TGTGCCAGCAGCGAGACAGGGATCTCACCCCTCCACTTT. V and J are TRBV7-9 and TRBJ1-6, with 7 bases identical to TRBD1. With V trimmed by 5 bases and J by 10 bases, 5 bases remained unmatched. Germline V gene lookup returns CDR1 SEHNR and CDR2 FQNEAQ (reference sequence). The CDR3 sequence is 13 residues long.

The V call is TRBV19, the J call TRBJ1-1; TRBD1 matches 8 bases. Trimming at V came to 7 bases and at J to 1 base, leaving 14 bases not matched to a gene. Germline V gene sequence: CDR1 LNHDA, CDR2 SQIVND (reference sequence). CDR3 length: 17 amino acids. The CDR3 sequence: CASIPGTGIMGNTEAFF. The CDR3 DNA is TGTGCCAGTATACCGGGGACAGGTATAATGGGGAACACTGAAGCTTTCTTT.

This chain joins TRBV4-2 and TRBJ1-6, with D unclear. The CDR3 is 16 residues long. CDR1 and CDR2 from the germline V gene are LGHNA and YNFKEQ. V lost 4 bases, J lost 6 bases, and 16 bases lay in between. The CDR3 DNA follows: TGTGCCAGCAGCCTGCCCCGGGCCTGGGGTAATTCACCCCTCCACTTT. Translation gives CASSLPRAWGNSPLHF.

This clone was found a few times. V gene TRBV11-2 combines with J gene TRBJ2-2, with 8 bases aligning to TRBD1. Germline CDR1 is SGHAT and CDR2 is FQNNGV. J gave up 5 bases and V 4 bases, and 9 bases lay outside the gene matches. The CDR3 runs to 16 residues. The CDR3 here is CASSSGQGLITGELFF. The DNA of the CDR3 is TGTGCCAGCAGCTCTGGACAGGGATTGATAACCGGGGAGCTGTTTTTT.

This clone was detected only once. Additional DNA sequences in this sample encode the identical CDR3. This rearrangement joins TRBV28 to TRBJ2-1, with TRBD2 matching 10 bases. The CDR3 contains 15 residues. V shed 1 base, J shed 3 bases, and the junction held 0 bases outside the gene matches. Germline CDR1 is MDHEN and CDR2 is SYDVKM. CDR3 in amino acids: CASSLLAGGYNEQFF. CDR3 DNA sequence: TGTGCCAGCAGTTTATTAGCGGGAGGCTACAATGAGCAGTTCTTC.

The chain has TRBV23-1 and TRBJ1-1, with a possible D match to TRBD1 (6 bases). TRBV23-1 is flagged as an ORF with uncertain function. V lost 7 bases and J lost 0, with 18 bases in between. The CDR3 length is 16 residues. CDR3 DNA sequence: TGCGCCAGCATCAAAGCGGCGGACAGATTGAACACTGAAGCTTTCTTT. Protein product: CASIKAADRLNTEAFF.

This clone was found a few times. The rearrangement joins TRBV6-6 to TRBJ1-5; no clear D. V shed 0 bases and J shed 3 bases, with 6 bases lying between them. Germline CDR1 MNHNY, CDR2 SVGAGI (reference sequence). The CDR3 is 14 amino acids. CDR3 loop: CASSYSADNQPQHF. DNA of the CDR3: TGTGCCAGCAGTTACTCAGCCGACAATCAGCCCCAGCATTTT.

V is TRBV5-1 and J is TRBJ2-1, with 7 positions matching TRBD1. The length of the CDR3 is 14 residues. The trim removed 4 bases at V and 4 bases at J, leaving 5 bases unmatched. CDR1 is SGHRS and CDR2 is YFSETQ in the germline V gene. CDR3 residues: CASSPGQEYNEQFF. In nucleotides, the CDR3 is TGCGCCAGCAGCCCCGGACAGGAATACAATGAGCAGTTCTTC.

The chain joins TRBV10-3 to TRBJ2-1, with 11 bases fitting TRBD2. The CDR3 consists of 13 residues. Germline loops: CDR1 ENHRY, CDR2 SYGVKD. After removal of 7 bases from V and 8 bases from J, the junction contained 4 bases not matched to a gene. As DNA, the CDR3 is TGTGCCATCATGACTAGCGGGACCGATGAGCAGTTCTTC. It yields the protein CAIMTSGTDEQFF.

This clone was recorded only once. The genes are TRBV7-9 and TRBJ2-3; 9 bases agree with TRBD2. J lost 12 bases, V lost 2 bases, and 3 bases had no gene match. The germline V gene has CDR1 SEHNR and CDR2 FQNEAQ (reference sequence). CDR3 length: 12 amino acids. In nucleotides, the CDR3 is TGTGCCAGCAGCTTAACTAGCGGGCGTCAGTATTTT. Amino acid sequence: CASSLTSGRQYF.

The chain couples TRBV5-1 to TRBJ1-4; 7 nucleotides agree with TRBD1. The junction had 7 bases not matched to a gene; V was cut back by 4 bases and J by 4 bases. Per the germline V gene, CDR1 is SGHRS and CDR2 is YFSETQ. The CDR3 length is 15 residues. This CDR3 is CASSAGDSYNEKLFF. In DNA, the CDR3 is TGCGCCAGCAGCGCTGGGGACAGCTATAATGAAAAACTGTTTTTT.